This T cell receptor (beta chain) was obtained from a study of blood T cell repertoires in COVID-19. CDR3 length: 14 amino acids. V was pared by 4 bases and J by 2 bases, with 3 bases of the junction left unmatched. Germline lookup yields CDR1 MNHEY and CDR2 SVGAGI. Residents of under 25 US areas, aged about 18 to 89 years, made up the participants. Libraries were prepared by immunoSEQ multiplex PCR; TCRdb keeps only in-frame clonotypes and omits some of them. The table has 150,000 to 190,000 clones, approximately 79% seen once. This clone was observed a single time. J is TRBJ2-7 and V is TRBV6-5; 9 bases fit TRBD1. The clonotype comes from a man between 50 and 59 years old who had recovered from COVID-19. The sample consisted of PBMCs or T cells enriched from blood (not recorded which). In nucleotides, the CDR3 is TGTGCCAGCAGTTCCGGACAGGGGCCCTACGAGCAGTACTTC. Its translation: CASSSGQGPYEQYF.